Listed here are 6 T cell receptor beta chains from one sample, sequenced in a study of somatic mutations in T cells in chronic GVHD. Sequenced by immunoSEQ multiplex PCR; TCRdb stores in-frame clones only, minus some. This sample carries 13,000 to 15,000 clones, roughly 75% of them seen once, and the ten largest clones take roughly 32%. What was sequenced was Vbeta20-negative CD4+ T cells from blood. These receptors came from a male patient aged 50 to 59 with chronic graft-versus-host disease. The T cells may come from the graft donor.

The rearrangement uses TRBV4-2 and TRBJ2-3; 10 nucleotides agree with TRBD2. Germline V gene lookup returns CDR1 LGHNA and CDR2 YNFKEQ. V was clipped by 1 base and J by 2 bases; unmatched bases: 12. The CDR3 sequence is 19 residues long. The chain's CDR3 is CASSQGLAGAPAYTDTQYF. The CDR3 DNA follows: TGTGCCAGCAGCCAAGGTCTAGCGGGGGCCCCAGCTTACACAGATACGCAGTATTTT.

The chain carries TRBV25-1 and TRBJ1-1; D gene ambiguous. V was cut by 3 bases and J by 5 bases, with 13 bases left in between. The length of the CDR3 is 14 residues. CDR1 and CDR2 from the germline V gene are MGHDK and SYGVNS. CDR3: CASSDFPKETEAFF. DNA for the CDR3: TGTGCCAGCAGTGACTTCCCCAAGGAGACTGAAGCTTTCTTT.

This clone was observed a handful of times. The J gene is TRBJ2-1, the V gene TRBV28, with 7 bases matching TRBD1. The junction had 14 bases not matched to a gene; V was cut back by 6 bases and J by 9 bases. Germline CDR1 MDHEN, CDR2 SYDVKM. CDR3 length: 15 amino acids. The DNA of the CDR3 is TGTGCCAGCAGCACGACCGGGACAGCTCACGGTGAGCAGTTCTTC. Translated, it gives CASSTTGTAHGEQFF.

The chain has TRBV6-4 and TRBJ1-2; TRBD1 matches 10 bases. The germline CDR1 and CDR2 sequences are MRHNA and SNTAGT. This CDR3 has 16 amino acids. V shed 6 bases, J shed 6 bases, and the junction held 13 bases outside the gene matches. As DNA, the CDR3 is TGTGCCAGCAGGGGACAGGGGACGGCGCGATGCCATGGCTACACCTTC. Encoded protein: CASRGQGTARCHGYTF.

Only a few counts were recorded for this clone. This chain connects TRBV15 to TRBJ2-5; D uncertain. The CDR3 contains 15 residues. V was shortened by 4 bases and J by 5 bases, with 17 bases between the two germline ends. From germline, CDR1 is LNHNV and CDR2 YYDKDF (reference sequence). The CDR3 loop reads CATSTPDEVLETQYF. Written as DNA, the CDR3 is TGTGCCACCAGCACCCCGGATGAGGTACTGGAGACCCAGTACTTC.

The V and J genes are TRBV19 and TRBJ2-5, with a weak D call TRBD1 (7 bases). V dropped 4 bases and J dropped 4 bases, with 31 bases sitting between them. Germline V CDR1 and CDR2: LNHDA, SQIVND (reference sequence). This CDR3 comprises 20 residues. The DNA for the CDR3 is TGTGCCAGTAGTACACCCGCGACAGGGAGGATTTCGGACGTCTCAGAGACCCAGTACTTC. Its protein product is CASSTPATGRISDVSETQYF.